This entry lists 9 T cell receptor beta chains sequenced from one sample in a study of control samples from healthy donors and cancer patients. The method was immunoSEQ multiplex PCR; TCRdb's version includes in-frame clones alone and lacks a portion of them. Of roughly 120,000 clones in the sample, nearly 95% were seen once. What was sequenced was blood. These receptors were taken from a man in his thirties or forties in good health.

This chain joins TRBV5-5 and TRBJ1-1, with D hard to call. The V end lost 5 bases, the J end lost 6 bases, and 20 bases lay between the germline ends. The CDR3 is 15 amino acids. Germline V gives CDR1 SGHKS, CDR2 YYEKEE (reference sequence). The CDR3 nucleotides are TGTGCCAGCAGTACCATTACGGGGATGAGCTCTGAAGCTTTCTTT. Encoded protein: CASSTITGMSSEAFF.

The chain links TRBV7-2 to TRBJ2-5; 12 nucleotides line up with TRBD1. With 8 bases clipped from V and 10 bases from J, the junction kept 14 bases outside the gene matches. The CDR3 loop spans 15 amino acids. Germline V gene lookup returns CDR1 SGHTA and CDR2 FQGNSA. CDR3 coding DNA: TGTGCCAGCCGGGGCGGCGGGACAGGGGGCATGGACCAGTACTTC. It encodes CASRGGGTGGMDQYF.

V and J are TRBV3-1 (or the pseudogene TRBV3-2) and TRBJ1-2; 11 bases fit TRBD1. Trimming removed 8 bases from V and 4 bases from J; junction bases left unmatched: 9. The CDR3 sequence is 15 residues long. Germline lookup yields CDR1 LGHDT and CDR2 YNNKEL (reference sequence). CDR3 residues: CASGDRGSVGYGYTF. CDR3 in DNA: TGTGCCAGCGGGGACAGGGGGTCTGTCGGCTATGGCTACACCTTC.

V usage is TRBV29-1 and J usage is TRBJ1-1; no firm D call. V shed 0 bases and J shed 9 bases, with 5 bases lying between them. This CDR3 is 10 amino acids long. Germline CDR1 reads SQVTM; CDR2 reads ANQGSEA. CDR3 DNA sequence: TGCAGCGTTGAAGATCCTAAAGCTTTCTTT. Protein product: CSVEDPKAFF.

This clone was seen more than once but under ten times. V gene TRBV19 combines with J gene TRBJ1-1; D is perhaps TRBD1 (6 bases). CDR1 is LNHDA, CDR2 SQIVND, per germline (reference sequence). The CDR3 spans 15 residues. V lost 5 bases, J lost 3 bases, and 16 bases lay in between. DNA of the CDR3: TGTGCCAGTAGTTCCTACAGGGAAGATGACACTGAAGCTTTCTTT. Its protein product is CASSSYREDDTEAFF.

This chain uses TRBV14 with TRBJ1-1; no firm D call. The CDR3 is 15 amino acids. Trimming left V 3 bases short and J 4 bases short, with 15 bases between. CDR1 and CDR2 (germline): SGHDN, FVKESK. CDR3 nucleotides: TGTGCCAGCAGCCATCTTGGGAAAATGCGCACTGAAGCTTTCTTT. It is translated as CASSHLGKMRTEAFF.

The rearrangement joins TRBV6-6 to TRBJ1-6, with D uncertain. The CDR3 spans 16 residues. V lost 0 bases and J 5 bases, leaving 11 bases between the germline ends. Germline V CDR1 and CDR2: MNHNY, SVGAGI (reference sequence). The CDR3 sequence is CASSYSQGRNNSPLHF. The CDR3 DNA reads as TGTGCCAGCAGTTACTCTCAAGGGAGAAATAATTCACCCCTCCACTTT.

This chain links TRBV2 with TRBJ2-1, with 8 bases matching TRBD2. The ends lost 11 bases at V and 9 bases at J; junction bases unmatched: 12. This CDR3 is 13 amino acids long. Germline lookup yields CDR1 SNHLY and CDR2 FYNNEI. Written as DNA, the CDR3 is TGTGCCCTCCCGAACATCGGGGGGGGTGAGCAGTTCTTC. Amino acids: CALPNIGGGEQFF.

The rearrangement joins TRBV5-1 to TRBJ1-2; no definite D call. Trimming took 0 bases from V and 9 from J, leaving 6 bases between them. The germline CDR1 and CDR2 sequences are SGHRS and YFSETQ. The CDR3 contains 11 residues. The chain's CDR3 is CASSLDGSYTF. In DNA, the CDR3 is TGCGCCAGCAGCTTGGATGGGAGCTACACCTTC.